The next 3 T cell receptor beta chains were all read from a single sample in a study of beta chain features in type 1 diabetes. Expressed TCRB transcripts got sequenced, as all isolated RNA was reverse transcribed. Libraries were prepared by immunoSEQ multiplex PCR; TCRdb keeps only in-frame clonotypes and omits some of them. The data hold 300,000 to 350,000 clones, with around 19% observed a single time. Specimen: naive CD4+ T cells from blood. Source of these receptors: a woman younger than 35 in good health.

This rearrangement joins TRBV30 to TRBJ2-5, with no clear D. Germline CDR1 GTSNPN, CDR2 SVGIG (reference sequence). This CDR3 comprises 12 residues. V lost 4 bases and J lost 2, with 8 bases in between. The CDR3 DNA is TGTGCCTGGACGAACTTTCAAGAGACCCAGTACTTC. It specifies CAWTNFQETQYF.

This clone showed up just a few times. The rearrangement links TRBV5-1 to TRBJ1-1; D perhaps matches TRBD1 (5 bases). This CDR3 contains 15 residues. Between the trimmed V and J ends, which lost 3 bases and 1 base, there was a span of 13 bases. CDR1 is SGHRS and CDR2 is YFSETQ in the germline V gene. The CDR3 coding sequence is TGCGCCAGCAGCTCCCGGGGGACGGAGAACACTGAAGCTTTCTTT. Its translation is CASSSRGTENTEAFF.

The table lists this clone with a few counts. The chain links TRBV18 to TRBJ1-1, with unresolved D. The CDR3 spans 13 residues. V gave up 10 bases and J gave up 5 bases, with 17 bases separating them. Germline CDR1 reads KGHSH; CDR2 reads LQKENI. In DNA form, the CDR3 reads TGTGCCAACCCAAAGGGAGAAGTGACTGAAGCTTTCTTT. This translates into CANPKGEVTEAFF.